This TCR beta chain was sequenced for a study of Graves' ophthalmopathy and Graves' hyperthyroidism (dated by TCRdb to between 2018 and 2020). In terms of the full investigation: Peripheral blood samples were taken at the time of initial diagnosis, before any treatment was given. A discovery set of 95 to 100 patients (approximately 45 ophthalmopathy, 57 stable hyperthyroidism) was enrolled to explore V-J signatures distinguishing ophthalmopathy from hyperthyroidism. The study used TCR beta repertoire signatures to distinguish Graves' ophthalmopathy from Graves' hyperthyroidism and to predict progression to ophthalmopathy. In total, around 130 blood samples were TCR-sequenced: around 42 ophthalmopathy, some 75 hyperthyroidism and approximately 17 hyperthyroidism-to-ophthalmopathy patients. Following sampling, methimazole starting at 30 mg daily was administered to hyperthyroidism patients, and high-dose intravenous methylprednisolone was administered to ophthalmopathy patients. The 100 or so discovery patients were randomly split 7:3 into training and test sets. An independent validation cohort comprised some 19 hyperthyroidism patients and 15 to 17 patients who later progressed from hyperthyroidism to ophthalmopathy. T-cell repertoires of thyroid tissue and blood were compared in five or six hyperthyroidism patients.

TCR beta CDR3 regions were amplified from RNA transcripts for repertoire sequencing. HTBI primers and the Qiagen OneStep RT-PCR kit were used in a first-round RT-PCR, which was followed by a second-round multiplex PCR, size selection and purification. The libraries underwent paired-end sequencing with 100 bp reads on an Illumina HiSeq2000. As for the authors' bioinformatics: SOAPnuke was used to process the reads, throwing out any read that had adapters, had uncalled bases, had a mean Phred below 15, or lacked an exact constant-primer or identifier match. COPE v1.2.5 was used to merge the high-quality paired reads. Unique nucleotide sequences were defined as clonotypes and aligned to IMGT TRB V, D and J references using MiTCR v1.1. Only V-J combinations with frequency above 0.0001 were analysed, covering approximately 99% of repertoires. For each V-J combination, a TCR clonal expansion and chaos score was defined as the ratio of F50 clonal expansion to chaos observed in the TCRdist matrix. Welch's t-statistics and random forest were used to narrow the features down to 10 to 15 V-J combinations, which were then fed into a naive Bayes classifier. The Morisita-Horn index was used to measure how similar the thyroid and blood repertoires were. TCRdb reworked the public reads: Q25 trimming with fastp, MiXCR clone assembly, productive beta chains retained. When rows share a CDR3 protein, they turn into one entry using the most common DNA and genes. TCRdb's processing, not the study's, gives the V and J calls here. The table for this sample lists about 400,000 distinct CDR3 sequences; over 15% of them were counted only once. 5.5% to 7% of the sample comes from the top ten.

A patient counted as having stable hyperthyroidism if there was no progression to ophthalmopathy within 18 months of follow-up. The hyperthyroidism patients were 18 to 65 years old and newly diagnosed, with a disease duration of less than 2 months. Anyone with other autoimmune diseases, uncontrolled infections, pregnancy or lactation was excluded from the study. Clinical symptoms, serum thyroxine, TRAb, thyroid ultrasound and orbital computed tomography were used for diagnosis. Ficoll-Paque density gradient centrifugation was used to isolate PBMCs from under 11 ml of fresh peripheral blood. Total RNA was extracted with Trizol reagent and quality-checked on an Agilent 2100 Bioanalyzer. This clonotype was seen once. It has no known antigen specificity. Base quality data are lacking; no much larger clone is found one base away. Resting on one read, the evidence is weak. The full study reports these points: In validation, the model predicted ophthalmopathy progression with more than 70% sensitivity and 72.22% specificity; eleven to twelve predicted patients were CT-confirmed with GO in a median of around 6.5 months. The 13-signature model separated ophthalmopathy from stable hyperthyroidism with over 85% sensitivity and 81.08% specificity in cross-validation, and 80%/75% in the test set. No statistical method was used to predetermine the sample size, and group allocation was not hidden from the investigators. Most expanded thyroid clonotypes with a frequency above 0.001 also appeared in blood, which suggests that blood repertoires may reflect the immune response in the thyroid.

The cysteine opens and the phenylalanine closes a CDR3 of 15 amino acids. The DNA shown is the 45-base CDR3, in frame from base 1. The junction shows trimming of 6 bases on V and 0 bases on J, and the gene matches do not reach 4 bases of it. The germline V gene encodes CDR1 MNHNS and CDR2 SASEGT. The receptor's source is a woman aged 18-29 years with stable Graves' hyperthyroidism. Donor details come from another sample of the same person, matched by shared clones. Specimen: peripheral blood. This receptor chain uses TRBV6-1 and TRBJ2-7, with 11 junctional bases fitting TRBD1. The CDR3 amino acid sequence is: CASRRDRGGSYEQYF. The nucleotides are TGTGCCAGCAGACGGGACAGGGGGGGCTCCTACGAGCAGTACTTC.